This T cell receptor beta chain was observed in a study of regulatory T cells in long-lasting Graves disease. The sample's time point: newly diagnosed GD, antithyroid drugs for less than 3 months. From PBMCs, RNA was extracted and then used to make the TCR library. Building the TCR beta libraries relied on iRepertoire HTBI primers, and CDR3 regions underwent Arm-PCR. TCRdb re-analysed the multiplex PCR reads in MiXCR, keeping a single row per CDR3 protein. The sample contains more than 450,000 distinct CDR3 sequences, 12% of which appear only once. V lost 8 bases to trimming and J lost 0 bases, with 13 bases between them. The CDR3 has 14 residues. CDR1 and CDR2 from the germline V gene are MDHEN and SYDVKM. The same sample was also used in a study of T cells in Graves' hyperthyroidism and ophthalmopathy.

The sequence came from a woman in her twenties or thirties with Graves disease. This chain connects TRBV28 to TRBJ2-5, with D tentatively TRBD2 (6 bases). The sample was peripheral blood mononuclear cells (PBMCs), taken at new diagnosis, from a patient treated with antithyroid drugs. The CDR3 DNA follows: TGTGCCAGCGAGCCAGGGAGGTACCAAGAGACCCAGTACTTC. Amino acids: CASEPGRYQETQYF. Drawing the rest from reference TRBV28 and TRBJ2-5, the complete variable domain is DVKVTQSSRYLVKRTGEKVFLECVQDMDHENMFWYRQDPGLGLRLIYFSYDVKMKEKGDIPEGYSVSREKKERFSLILESASTNQTSMYLCASEPGRYQETQYFGPGTRLLVL.